This T cell receptor beta chain appears in the sequencing data of a study of blood T cell repertoires in COVID-19. Study as a whole: Collection of acute and convalescent COVID-19 samples took place in the United States, Italy and Spain. T cells, B-cell-depleted T cells, or PBMCs supplied cDNA or gDNA.

The CDR3 consists of 15 residues. The germline V gene has CDR1 SGHAT and CDR2 FQNNGV. J gave up 5 bases and V 5 bases, and 9 bases lay outside the gene matches. Under the authors' procedure: Amplified reference gene primers provided the basis for estimating nucleated cell counts. The protocol was immunoSEQ multiplex PCR, while the TCRdb copy is restricted to in-frame clones and leaves out a portion. Clone size and the V and J calls come from that table; the DNA yielded D and trimming. The sample yields around 90,000 clones, around 85% seen once. The clonotype comes from a woman between 70 and 85 years old with active or convalescent COVID-19. The sequenced sample was peripheral blood. The rearrangement joins TRBV11-2 to TRBJ2-5; the match to TRBD1 covers 9 bases. The CDR3 coding sequence is TGTGCCAGCAGCCCTCACAGGGGGCGTGAGGAGACCCAGTACTTC. Residues: CASSPHRGREETQYF.